The present entry profiles one T cell receptor (beta chain) with its context. As yet, its antigen is unknown. This specimen belongs to a study of beta chain features in type 1 diabetes. Study outcomes and limitations: VDJ junctions from patients with type 1 diabetes contained fewer insertions and more deletions. Shorter templates might be favored by PCR, equally in patients and controls. People with Type 1 diabetes carried modestly yet significantly shorter TCRB CDR3s in all four CD4+ subsets.

Per germline, CDR1 SGHRS and CDR2 YFSETQ. Trimming cost V 5 bases and J 5 bases; bases outside gene matches: 8. CDR3 size: 14 residues. Since all of the isolated RNA was reverse transcribed, expressed TCRB transcripts were what got sequenced. Sequencing used immunoSEQ multiplex PCR; TCRdb keeps in-frame clones, though not all of them. The sample contains approximately 470,000 clones, 30% of which appear only once. This sequence joins TRBV5-1 and TRBJ2-5; 8 bases line up with TRBD1. This receptor was obtained from a man aged 18 to 29 in good health. Sequencing used naive CD4+ T cells from blood. The DNA for the CDR3 is TGCGCCAGCAGTCACAGACAGGGGACGGAGACCCAGTACTTC. Its protein is CASSHRQGTETQYF.